This T cell receptor beta chain derives from a study of identical twins. Study-level points and caveats: Donors were not followed over many years; analysis was cross-sectional. Beta out-of-frame sequences showed weaker excess twin sharing. Partial confounding of zero-insertion analyses by invariant MAIT and iNKT cells was possible.

This clonotype was seen more than once but under ten times. Its antigen is still unknown. The junction had 8 bases not matched to a gene; V was cut back by 9 bases and J by 6 bases. CDR1 is MNHEY and CDR2 is SMNVEV in the germline V gene (reference sequence). This CDR3 region has 12 residues. TCRdb ran MiXCR on the 5' RACE reads and lists one entry per CDR3 protein. The table records roughly 250,000 distinct CDR3 sequences, about 14% of them present only once. The sample taken for sequencing was memory (CD45RO+) T cells sorted from blood. The chain is built from TRBV27 and TRBJ2-7; 7 bases agree with TRBD2. This clonotype was sampled from a woman between 18 and 29 years old in good health. CDR3 bases: TGTGCCAGTAAAGCGGGGCAAGGCGAGCAGTACTTC. It is translated as CASKAGQGEQYF.